These 29 T cell receptor beta chains share one sample of origin, sequenced in a study of regulatory T cells in long-lasting Graves disease. Time point: persistent/refractory GD, antithyroid drugs over 5 years with positive TRAb. Making the TCR library involved RNA that had been extracted from PBMCs. Both iRepertoire HTBI primers and Arm-PCR of CDR3 regions were used to build the TCR beta libraries. Each CDR3 protein gets one entry after TCRdb re-called the multiplex PCR reads with MiXCR. The sample has about 660,000 distinct CDR3 sequences; approximately 29% are singletons. Sample: peripheral blood mononuclear cells (PBMCs), taken when the disease was refractory, from a patient treated with antithyroid drugs. These receptors were collected from a female donor with Graves disease.

This clonotype showed up just a few times. DNA of the CDR3: TGTGCCAGCAGTTACTCGGACGGGGCCAACGTCCTGACTTTC. This encodes CASSYSDGANVLTF. This chain uses TRBV6-2 or TRBV6-3 with TRBJ2-6; D call uncertain. Trimming removed 0 bases from V and 4 bases from J, with 4 bases in between. Germline lookup yields CDR1 MNHEY and CDR2 SVGEGT. There are 14 residues in the CDR3.

This chain joins TRBV9 and TRBJ1-2; 7 bases map to TRBD1. V was clipped by 3 bases and J by 8 bases; unmatched bases: 19. CDR3 length: 17 residues. Germline V lookup: CDR1 SGDLS, CDR2 YYNGEE. The CDR3 nucleotides read TGTGCCAGCAGCGCCCCAACGGGACAGCCTTCGTTAGGCGGCTACACCTTC. Its translation: CASSAPTGQPSLGGYTF.

This clonotype appeared a few times. This chain connects TRBV11-2 to TRBJ1-2, with 8 nucleotides matching TRBD1. The ends lost 5 bases at V and 6 bases at J; junction bases unmatched: 8. The CDR3 loop spans 14 amino acids. Germline loops: CDR1 SGHAT, CDR2 FQNNGV. This CDR3 is CASSTTGQGNGYTF. In nucleotides, the CDR3 is TGTGCCAGCAGCACGACCGGACAGGGCAATGGCTACACCTTC.

This clonotype was counted a few times. The chain is built from TRBV13 and TRBJ1-6; D perhaps matches TRBD1 (5 bases). This CDR3 region has 15 residues. V lost 5 bases and J 3 bases, leaving 11 bases between the germline ends. CDR1 is PRHDT and CDR2 is FYEKMQ in the germline V gene (reference sequence). The CDR3 region is CASSPNRLYNSPLHF. CDR3 DNA: TGTGCCAGCAGCCCCAACAGGCTCTATAATTCACCCCTCCACTTT.

The chain combines TRBV25-1 with TRBJ1-1, with TRBD1 as a possible D gene (5 bases). Germline values: CDR1 MGHDK, CDR2 SYGVNS. CDR3 size: 14 residues. Between the trimmed V and J ends, which lost 8 bases and 1 base, there was a span of 14 bases. The CDR3 sequence is CASWAGRRNTEAFF. The CDR3 DNA follows: TGTGCCAGCTGGGCAGGGAGGAGGAACACTGAAGCTTTCTTT.

V gene TRBV7-9 combines with J gene TRBJ2-5, with D uncertain. The germline V and J ends were trimmed by 7 bases and 9 bases, with 18 bases remaining between them. This CDR3 spans 13 amino acids. Germline-derived CDR1 and CDR2 are SEHNR and FQNEAQ (reference sequence). The CDR3 DNA sequence: TGTGCCAGCATCCCTCCGACGCTCGGGCCCCAGTACTTC. The encoded protein is CASIPPTLGPQYF.

The rearrangement links TRBV7-6 to TRBJ1-1; possible D gene TRBD1, 6 bases. The CDR3 runs 15 residues. V was cut by 1 base and J by 5 bases, with 14 bases left in between. Germline V gene lookup returns CDR1 SGHVS and CDR2 FNYEAQ. The CDR3 coding sequence is TGTGCCAGCAGCTTAGTAGGGGGACTCCTTACTGAAGCTTTCTTT. Protein product: CASSLVGGLLTEAFF.

The CDR3 DNA reads TGTGCCAGCAGCCATACAGGGGACAATCAGCCCCAGCATTTT. It yields the protein CASSHTGDNQPQHF. V and J are TRBV12-3 or TRBV12-4 and TRBJ1-5, with TRBD1 matching 7 bases. The CDR3 consists of 14 residues. With V trimmed by 6 bases and J by 3 bases, 5 bases remained unmatched.

Worth noting for this clonotype: A far larger clone is one base from this, pointing to a likely read error. Here the CDR3 omits its conserved ending phenylalanine or tryptophan, so a read error is the likely source. The chain has TRBV2 and TRBJ1-2, with 9 bases identical to TRBD1. Unmatched junction bases numbered 6, after V lost 6 bases and J lost 7 bases. The CDR3 covers 13 residues. Germline V lookup: CDR1 SNHLY, CDR2 FYNNEI. CDR3 sequence (DNA): TGTGCCAGCAGCTTAACAGGGGGCCGTGGCTACACCCTC. The encoded protein is CASSLTGGRGYTL.

This clonotype was counted many times. The J gene is TRBJ1-1, the V gene TRBV28, with 7 bases that match TRBD1. The germline CDR1 and CDR2 sequences are MDHEN and SYDVKM. With V trimmed by 8 bases and J by 11 bases, 8 bases remained unmatched. The CDR3 totals 11 residues. CDR3 sequence reads: CASGDRISAFF. The CDR3 DNA follows: TGTGCCAGCGGGGACAGAATTAGCGCTTTCTTT.

The rearrangement uses TRBV2 and TRBJ2-2; 8 bases match TRBD2. Germline values: CDR1 SNHLY, CDR2 FYNNEI. V lost 3 bases to trimming and J lost 7 bases; unmatched junction nucleotides: 7. The CDR3 has 15 amino acids. The CDR3 nucleotides are TGTGCCAGCAGTGAGATTAGCGGGATTAACGGGGAGCTGTTTTTT. Encoded protein: CASSEISGINGELFF.

Concerning this clonotype: This may stem from a read error, because a much larger clone lies one nucleotide away. The CDR3 end shows no conserved phenylalanine or tryptophan, and so a read error is likely. CDR3: CSVRGQDNQPQHL. The CDR3 DNA sequence: TGCAGCGTGAGAGGACAGGACAATCAGCCCCAGCATCTT. The chain joins TRBV29-1 to TRBJ1-5, with 7 bases lining up with TRBD1. CDR1 SQVTM and CDR2 ANQGSEA come from the germline V gene. The CDR3 spans 13 residues. The junction had 5 bases not matched to a gene; V was cut back by 6 bases and J by 3 bases.

This clonotype was seen many times. V gene TRBV28 combines with J gene TRBJ1-4; D is ambiguous. V lost 3 bases to trimming and J lost 6 bases, with 11 bases between them. This CDR3 has 14 amino acids. Germline CDR1 reads MDHEN; CDR2 reads SYDVKM. The CDR3 bases are TGTGCCAGCAGTTTTGGAGGTTCGGATGAAAAACTGTTTTTT. Its translation is CASSFGGSDEKLFF.

The J gene is TRBJ1-5, the V gene TRBV12-3 or TRBV12-4; 7 bases align to TRBD1. This CDR3 is built from 17 residues. V shed 3 bases, J shed 5 bases, and the junction held 13 bases outside the gene matches. DNA for the CDR3: TGTGCCAGCAGTTTTTCCCTTAAGACAGGGCTGGATCAGCCCCAGCATTTT. Translation gives CASSFSLKTGLDQPQHF.

Concerning this clonotype itself: At one boundary the junction diverges from the germline segment, which might be a read error. The chain links TRBV20-1 to TRBJ2-7; 8 bases line up with TRBD1. The CDR3 is 14 amino acids. CDR1 is DFQATT, CDR2 SNEGSKA, per germline (reference sequence). The CDR3 DNA follows: TGCAGTGCTGGCTCCGGGACAGGAGACTACGAGCAGCACTTC. Translated, it gives CSAGSGTGDYEQHF.

The chain uses TRBV5-1 and TRBJ1-1, with a possible D match to TRBD1 (5 bases). Germline loops: CDR1 SGHRS, CDR2 YFSETQ. Trimming cost V 5 bases and J 1 base, with 12 bases left between them. This CDR3 spans 14 amino acids. In nucleotides, the CDR3 is TGCGCCAGCAGGCCAGGGAAGGGGAACACTGAAGCTTTCTTT. Translating gives CASRPGKGNTEAFF.

Only one count was recorded for this clonotype. This chain uses TRBV20-1 with TRBJ2-7; D is unresolved. Germline CDR1 is DFQATT and CDR2 is SNEGSKA (reference sequence). CDR3 length equals 12 residues. Trimming stripped 0 bases from V and 3 bases from J, with 6 bases between. CDR3 sequence (DNA): TGCAGTGCTAGAGACTCGTACTACGAGCAGTACTTC. Encoded protein: CSARDSYYEQYF.

The rearrangement joins TRBV6-1 to TRBJ1-5; D gene ambiguous. The CDR3 extends over 14 amino acids. Between the trimmed V and J ends, which lost 6 bases and 9 bases, there was a span of 18 bases. CDR1 and CDR2 (germline): MNHNS, SASEGT. CDR3 amino acids: CASSETAGSVPQHF. The CDR3 bases are TGTGCCAGCAGCGAGACTGCGGGCTCTGTGCCCCAGCATTTT.

This clonotype has ten or more counts. The chain is built from TRBV6-1 and TRBJ2-7; 8 bases are a match to TRBD1. This CDR3 spans 15 amino acids. J was trimmed by 6 bases and V by 2 bases; bases with no gene match: 9. Looked up from germline, CDR1 is MNHNS and CDR2 is SASEGT. The CDR3 bases are TGTGCCAGCAGTGAACGACAGGGGCCATCATCCGAGCAGTACTTC. Encoded protein: CASSERQGPSSEQYF.

V is TRBV28 and J is TRBJ1-1, with D possibly matching TRBD1 (5 bases). Germline CDR1 MDHEN, CDR2 SYDVKM. V was pared by 7 bases and J by 4 bases, with 16 bases between. The CDR3 spans 14 residues. The CDR3 DNA is TGTGCCAGCAACTTATCGGGGGGACCCACTGAAGCTTTCTTT. Protein sequence: CASNLSGGPTEAFF. Based on the CDR3 plus reference TRBV28 and TRBJ1-1, the full variable domain is DVKVTQSSRYLVKRTGEKVFLECVQDMDHENMFWYRQDPGLGLRLIYFSYDVKMKEKGDIPEGYSVSREKKERFSLILESASTNQTSMYLCASNLSGGPTEAFFGQGTRLTVV.

The J gene is TRBJ1-2, the V gene TRBV25-1; D is unresolved. The length of the CDR3 is 15 residues. The germline CDR1 and CDR2 sequences are MGHDK and SYGVNS. The V end was cut by 4 bases, the J end by 0 bases, with 12 bases between. The CDR3 loop is CASSVSTWANYGYTF. For the CDR3, the DNA is TGTGCCAGCAGTGTCTCGACATGGGCTAACTATGGCTACACCTTC.

The chain has TRBV19 and TRBJ1-3, with D hard to call. CDR1 LNHDA and CDR2 SQIVND come from the germline V gene (reference sequence). The CDR3 consists of 14 residues. V shed 3 bases and J shed 4 bases, with 10 bases lying between them. The CDR3 is CASSMSGGGNTIYF. The CDR3 DNA follows: TGTGCCAGTAGTATGTCGGGTGGCGGAAACACCATATATTTT.

This rearrangement joins TRBV19 to TRBJ1-4, with a tentative D call TRBD1 (6 bases). There are 14 residues in the CDR3. Trimming removed 7 bases at V and 8 bases at J, with 17 bases between. Germline CDR1 is LNHDA and CDR2 is SQIVND (reference sequence). CDR3 in DNA: TGTGCCAGTAAATCGGGGACAAGTGGAGAAAAACTGTTTTTT. Translation gives CASKSGTSGEKLFF.

The rearrangement joins TRBV6-2 or TRBV6-3 to TRBJ1-4; D remains unclear. CDR3 size: 17 residues. The V gene's germline CDR1 is MNHEY and CDR2 SVGEGT. V was clipped by 4 bases and J by 0 bases, with 15 bases between them. The CDR3 DNA reads as TGTGCCAGCAGTTTAGCCGCGGGGATTGCAACTAATGAAAAACTGTTTTTT. It yields the protein CASSLAAGIATNEKLFF.

This clonotype was detected only a few times. The V gene is TRBV6-5, the J gene TRBJ1-2, with D unresolved. In germline, CDR1 is MNHEY, CDR2 SVGAGI. V shed 0 bases and J shed 5 bases, with 7 bases lying between them. The CDR3 covers 13 residues. The CDR3 nucleotides read TGTGCCAGCAGTTACTCCGAGAGTTATGGCTACACCTTC. This codes for CASSYSESYGYTF.

In the case of this clonotype: A read error may be the cause here, since a much bigger clone is one base away. The chain uses TRBV14 and TRBJ1-1; D is ambiguous. Germline V lookup: CDR1 SGHDN, CDR2 FVKESK. The CDR3 spans 11 residues. Trimming pared 1 base from V and 6 bases from J, leaving 3 bases between. CDR3 DNA sequence: TGTGCCAGCAGCCAAGTCTCTGAAGCTTTCTTT. This encodes CASSQVSEAFF.

This clonotype showed up many times. The rearrangement joins TRBV10-3 to TRBJ1-2, with a possible D match to TRBD1 (5 bases). Germline CDR1 reads ENHRY; CDR2 reads SYGVKD. This CDR3 has 13 residues. Between the trimmed V and J ends, which lost 3 bases and 8 bases, there was a span of 13 bases. DNA of the CDR3: TGTGCCATCAGTGATGGGGGACCATGGGGCTACACCTTC. Its translation: CAISDGGPWGYTF.

The chain employs TRBV7-9 and TRBJ2-7, with 9 bases identical to TRBD1. CDR1 and CDR2 from the germline V gene are SEHNR and FQNEAQ (reference sequence). The CDR3 is made up of 16 amino acids. J was trimmed by 1 base and V by 5 bases; bases with no gene match: 9. In nucleotides, the CDR3 is TGTGCCAGCAGCCCTTACGGGACAGGGATGTCCTACGAGCAGTACTTC. As protein: CASSPYGTGMSYEQYF.

A word on this clonotype: This may be a read error, as it is one base from a much larger clone. CDR3 region: CASTDPAPTYGYTF. CDR3 DNA: TGTGCCAGCACCGATCCTGCGCCAACCTATGGCTACACCTTC. V gene TRBV2 combines with J gene TRBJ1-2; D ambiguous. The CDR3 consists of 14 residues. Germline values: CDR1 SNHLY, CDR2 FYNNEI. V lost 7 bases, J lost 4 bases, and 16 bases lay in between.